Listed here are 12 T cell receptor beta chains from one sample, sequenced in a study of molecular identifiers for immune sequencing clone quantification. Via MiXCR, TCRdb re-called the PCR reads, giving one row per CDR3 protein. Of 30,000 to 40,000 distinct CDR3 sequences listed, under 20% were seen once; the top ten hold 0.9% to 1.2%. The source material was naive CD8+ T cells from blood, with Jurkat cell RNA spiked in. The subset was: FACS-sorted CD8+CD4-CCR7+CD45RA+ naive T cells. These receptors were collected from a human donor in good health. Some libraries in this study had Jurkat cell RNA spiked in.

This clonotype was observed at least ten times. The gene calls are TRBV6-1 and TRBJ1-5, with D unclear. V dropped 2 bases and J dropped 6 bases, with 8 bases sitting between them. Germline CDR1 and CDR2: MNHNS and SASEGT. The CDR3 totals 13 residues. The CDR3 DNA reads TGTGCCAGCAGTGAATATCGGGTTCAGCCCCAGCATTTT. Its translation is CASSEYRVQPQHF.

In the case of this clonotype: A much more abundant neighbour one base away suggests this may be a read error. This sequence joins TRBV4-3 and TRBJ2-1; D call uncertain. CDR3 length equals 15 residues. Looked up from germline, CDR1 is LGHNA and CDR2 is YSLEER. CDR3 amino acids: CASSQDSGNYNGQFF. CDR3 nucleotides: TGCGCCAGCAGCCAAGATTCGGGCAATTACAATGGGCAGTTCTTC.

This clonotype occurred many times. The chain is built from TRBV11-2 and TRBJ2-3, with 10 nucleotides matching TRBD2. This CDR3 comprises 18 residues. Losses at the gene ends were 5 bases for V and 6 bases for J; bases not matched to a gene: 17. Per germline, CDR1 SGHAT and CDR2 FQNNGV. CDR3 region: CASSRNVGWTSGGDTQYF. CDR3 coding DNA: TGTGCCAGCAGCCGTAACGTAGGTTGGACTAGCGGCGGGGATACGCAGTATTTT.

In this sample, this clonotype turned up once. One base away lies a much larger clone, so this may be a sequencing read error. The CDR3 DNA sequence: TGTGCCAGCAGCTTCCTTACCTCTGAAGCTTCCTTT. Its protein is CASSFLTSEASF. This chain joins TRBV5-6 and TRBJ1-1; no definite D call. CDR1 and CDR2 from the germline V gene are SGHDT and YYEEEE. The CDR3 is made up of 12 amino acids.

This clonotype occurred many times. The V gene is TRBV9, the J gene TRBJ2-3; no definite D call. Trimming took off 1 base at V and 1 base at J, with 10 bases between the two ends. Germline V gene lookup returns CDR1 SGDLS and CDR2 YYNGEE. The CDR3 loop spans 15 amino acids. In DNA form, the CDR3 reads TGTGCCAGCAGCGTACGCATTGCGGGCACAGATACGCAGTATTTT. This sequence encodes CASSVRIAGTDTQYF.

This clonotype was detected ten times or more. The V call is TRBV4-3, the J call TRBJ2-3; 8 bases match TRBD2. The CDR3 has 17 residues. Germline assignment: CDR1 LGHNA and CDR2 YSLEER. V was pared by 0 bases and J by 1 base, with 6 bases of the junction left unmatched. The CDR3 here is CASSQDRAGGGTDTQYF. The DNA for the CDR3 is TGCGCCAGCAGCCAAGATCGGGCCGGGGGGGGCACAGATACGCAGTATTTT.

This clonotype was recorded many times. Here the CDR3 DNA reads TGTGCCAGCAGCTTAGTATACACAGATACGCAGTATTTT. It translates to CASSLVYTDTQYF. The genes are TRBV7-9 and TRBJ2-3, with no clear D. The CDR3 spans 13 residues. In germline, CDR1 is SEHNR, CDR2 FQNEAQ (reference sequence). Trimming stripped 1 base from V and 2 bases from J, with 4 bases between. The full variable domain, rest sourced from reference TRBV7-9 and TRBJ2-3, is DTGVSQNPRHKITKRGQNVTFRCDPISEHNRLYWYRQTLGQGPEFLTYFQNEAQLEKSRLLSDRFSAERPKGSFSTLEIQRTEQGDSAMYLCASSLVYTDTQYFGPGTRLTVL.

Many counts were recorded for this clonotype. The chain recombines TRBV5-5 with TRBJ1-5; tentatively, D is TRBD1 (5 bases). Germline assignment: CDR1 SGHKS and CDR2 YYEKEE (reference sequence). This CDR3 spans 15 amino acids. Trimming took off 0 bases at V and 4 bases at J, with 11 bases between the two ends. CDR3 DNA sequence: TGTGCCAGCAGCTTGGCGGGGGTTCTGAATCAGCCCCAGCATTTT. Encoded protein: CASSLAGVLNQPQHF.

The chain employs TRBV5-6 and TRBJ2-5; D remains unclear. V was shortened by 1 base and J by 4 bases, with 11 bases between the two germline ends. The CDR3 has 14 residues. Germline V lookup: CDR1 SGHDT, CDR2 YYEEEE. The CDR3 DNA sequence: TGTGCCAGCAGCTTGTTAACCGGTCGAGAGACCCAGTACTTC. The encoded protein is CASSLLTGRETQYF.

This clonotype has a count of ten or more. This chain connects TRBV7-3 to TRBJ2-2, with D perhaps matching TRBD2 (5 bases). Between the trimmed V and J ends, which lost 0 bases and 4 bases, there was a span of 9 bases. Germline loops: CDR1 SGHTA, CDR2 FQGTGA. The CDR3 has 15 residues. The CDR3 region has the DNA TGTGCCAGCAGCTTAACTTCGGACTCCACCGGGGAGCTGTTTTTT. Its translation: CASSLTSDSTGELFF.

This clonotype was counted between two and nine times. This chain uses TRBV5-6 with TRBJ2-7, with a weak D call TRBD1 (6 bases). Trimming removed 3 bases at V and 3 bases at J, with 13 bases between. CDR1 and CDR2 (germline): SGHDT, YYEEEE. The length of the CDR3 is 14 residues. The CDR3: CASSSDRTFYEQYF. In DNA form, the CDR3 reads TGTGCCAGCAGCTCCGACAGGACCTTCTACGAGCAGTACTTC.

The chain uses TRBV3-1 and TRBJ2-5; 12 bases are shared with TRBD2. Germline V gives CDR1 LGHDT, CDR2 YNNKEL (reference sequence). The CDR3 runs 17 residues. V lost 6 bases to trimming and J lost 2 bases; unmatched junction nucleotides: 10. CDR3 coding DNA: TGTGCCAGCAGGCCCGACCGGACTAGCGGGGTACAAGAGACCCAGTACTTC. Translated: CASRPDRTSGVQETQYF.